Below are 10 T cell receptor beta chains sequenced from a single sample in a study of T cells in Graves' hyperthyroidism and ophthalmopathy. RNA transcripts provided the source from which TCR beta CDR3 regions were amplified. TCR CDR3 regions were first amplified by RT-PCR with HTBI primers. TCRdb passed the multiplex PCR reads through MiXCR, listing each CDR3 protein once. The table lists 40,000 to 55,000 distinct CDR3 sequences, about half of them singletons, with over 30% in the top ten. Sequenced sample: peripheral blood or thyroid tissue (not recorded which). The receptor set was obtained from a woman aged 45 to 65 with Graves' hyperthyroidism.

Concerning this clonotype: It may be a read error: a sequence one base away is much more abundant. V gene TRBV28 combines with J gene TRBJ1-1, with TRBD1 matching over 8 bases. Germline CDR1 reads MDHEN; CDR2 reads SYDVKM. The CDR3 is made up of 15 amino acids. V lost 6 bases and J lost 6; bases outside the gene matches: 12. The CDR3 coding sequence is TGTGCCAGCAGCTACCCCAGGGGGCGTCACGCTGAAGCTTTCTTT. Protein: CASSYPRGRHAEAFF. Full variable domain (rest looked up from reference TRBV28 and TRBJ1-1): DVKVTQSSRYLVKRTGEKVFLECVQDMDHENMFWYRQDPGLGLRLIYFSYDVKMKEKGDIPEGYSVSREKKERFSLILESASTNQTSMYLCASSYPRGRHAEAFFGQGTRLTVV.

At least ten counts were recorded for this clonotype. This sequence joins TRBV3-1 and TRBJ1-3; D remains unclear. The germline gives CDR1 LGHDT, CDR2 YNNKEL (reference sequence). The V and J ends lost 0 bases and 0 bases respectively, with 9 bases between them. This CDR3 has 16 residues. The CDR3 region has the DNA TGTGCCAGCAGCCAAGATCAGGCAGTCTCTGGAAACACCATATATTTT. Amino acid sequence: CASSQDQAVSGNTIYF.

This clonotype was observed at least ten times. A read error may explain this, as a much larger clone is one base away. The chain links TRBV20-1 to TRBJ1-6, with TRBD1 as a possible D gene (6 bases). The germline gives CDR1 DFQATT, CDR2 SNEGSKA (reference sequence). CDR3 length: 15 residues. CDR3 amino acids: CSAFEPGQYNSPLYF. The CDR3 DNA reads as TGCAGTGCTTTCGAACCGGGACAATATAATTCACCCCTCTACTTT.

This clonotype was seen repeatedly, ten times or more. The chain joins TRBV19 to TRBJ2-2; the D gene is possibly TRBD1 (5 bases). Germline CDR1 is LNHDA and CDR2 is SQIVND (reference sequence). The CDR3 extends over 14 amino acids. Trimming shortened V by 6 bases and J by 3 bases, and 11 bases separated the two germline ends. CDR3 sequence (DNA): TGTGCCAGTAGGACCGTAGGGGACACCGGGGAGCTGTTTTTT. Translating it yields CASRTVGDTGELFF.

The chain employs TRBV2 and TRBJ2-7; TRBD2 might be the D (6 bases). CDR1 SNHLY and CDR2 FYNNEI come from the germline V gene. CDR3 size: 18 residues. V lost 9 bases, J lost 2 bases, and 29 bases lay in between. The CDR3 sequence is CASGLRETRVRAPYEQYF. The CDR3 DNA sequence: TGTGCCAGTGGACTGAGGGAGACTAGGGTCCGGGCCCCCTACGAGCAGTACTTC.

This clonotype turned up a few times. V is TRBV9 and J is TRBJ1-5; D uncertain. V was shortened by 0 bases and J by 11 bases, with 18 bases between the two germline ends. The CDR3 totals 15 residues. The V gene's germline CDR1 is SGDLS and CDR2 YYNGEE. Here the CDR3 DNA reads TGTGCCAGCAGCGTAGGCAACGGGAGGGCGGAGACCCAGCATTTT. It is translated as CASSVGNGRAETQHF.

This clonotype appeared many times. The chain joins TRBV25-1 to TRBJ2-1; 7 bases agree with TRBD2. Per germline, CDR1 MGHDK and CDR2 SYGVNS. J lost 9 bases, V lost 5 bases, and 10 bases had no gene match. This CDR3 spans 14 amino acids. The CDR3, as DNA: TGTGCCAGCAGTTCTAGTGCGGGAGTTGTTGAGCAGTTCTTC. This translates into CASSSSAGVVEQFF.

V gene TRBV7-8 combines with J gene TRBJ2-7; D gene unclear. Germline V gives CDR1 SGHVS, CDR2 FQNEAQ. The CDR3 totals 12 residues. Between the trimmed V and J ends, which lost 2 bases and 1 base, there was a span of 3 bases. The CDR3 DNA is TGTGCCAGCAGCTTATCATCCTACGAGCAGTACTTC. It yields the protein CASSLSSYEQYF.

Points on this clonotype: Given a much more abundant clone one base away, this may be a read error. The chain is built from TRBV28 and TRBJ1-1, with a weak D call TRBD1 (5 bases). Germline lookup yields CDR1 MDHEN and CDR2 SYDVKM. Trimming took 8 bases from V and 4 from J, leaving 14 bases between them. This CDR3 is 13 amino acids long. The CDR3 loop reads CASGSPGGTEAFF. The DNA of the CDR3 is TGTGCCAGCGGTTCCCCCGGGGGCACTGAAGCTTTCTTT.

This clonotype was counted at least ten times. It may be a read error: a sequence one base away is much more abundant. The CDR3 coding sequence is TGTGCCAGCAGCTTCGGACTAGCGGGAGGGCCAAGAACCTACAAGCAGTACTTC. Protein: CASSFGLAGGPRTYKQYF. The chain carries TRBV7-9 and TRBJ2-7; 15 positions agree with TRBD2. The CDR3 is made up of 18 amino acids. Per the germline V gene, CDR1 is SEHNR and CDR2 is FQNEAQ (reference sequence). The whole variable domain, remainder taken from reference TRBV7-9 and TRBJ2-7, is DTGVSQNPRHKITKRGQNVTFRCDPISEHNRLYWYRQTLGQGPEFLTYFQNEAQLEKSRLLSDRFSAERPKGSFSTLEIQRTEQGDSAMYLCASSFGLAGGPRTYKQYFGPGTRLTVT.